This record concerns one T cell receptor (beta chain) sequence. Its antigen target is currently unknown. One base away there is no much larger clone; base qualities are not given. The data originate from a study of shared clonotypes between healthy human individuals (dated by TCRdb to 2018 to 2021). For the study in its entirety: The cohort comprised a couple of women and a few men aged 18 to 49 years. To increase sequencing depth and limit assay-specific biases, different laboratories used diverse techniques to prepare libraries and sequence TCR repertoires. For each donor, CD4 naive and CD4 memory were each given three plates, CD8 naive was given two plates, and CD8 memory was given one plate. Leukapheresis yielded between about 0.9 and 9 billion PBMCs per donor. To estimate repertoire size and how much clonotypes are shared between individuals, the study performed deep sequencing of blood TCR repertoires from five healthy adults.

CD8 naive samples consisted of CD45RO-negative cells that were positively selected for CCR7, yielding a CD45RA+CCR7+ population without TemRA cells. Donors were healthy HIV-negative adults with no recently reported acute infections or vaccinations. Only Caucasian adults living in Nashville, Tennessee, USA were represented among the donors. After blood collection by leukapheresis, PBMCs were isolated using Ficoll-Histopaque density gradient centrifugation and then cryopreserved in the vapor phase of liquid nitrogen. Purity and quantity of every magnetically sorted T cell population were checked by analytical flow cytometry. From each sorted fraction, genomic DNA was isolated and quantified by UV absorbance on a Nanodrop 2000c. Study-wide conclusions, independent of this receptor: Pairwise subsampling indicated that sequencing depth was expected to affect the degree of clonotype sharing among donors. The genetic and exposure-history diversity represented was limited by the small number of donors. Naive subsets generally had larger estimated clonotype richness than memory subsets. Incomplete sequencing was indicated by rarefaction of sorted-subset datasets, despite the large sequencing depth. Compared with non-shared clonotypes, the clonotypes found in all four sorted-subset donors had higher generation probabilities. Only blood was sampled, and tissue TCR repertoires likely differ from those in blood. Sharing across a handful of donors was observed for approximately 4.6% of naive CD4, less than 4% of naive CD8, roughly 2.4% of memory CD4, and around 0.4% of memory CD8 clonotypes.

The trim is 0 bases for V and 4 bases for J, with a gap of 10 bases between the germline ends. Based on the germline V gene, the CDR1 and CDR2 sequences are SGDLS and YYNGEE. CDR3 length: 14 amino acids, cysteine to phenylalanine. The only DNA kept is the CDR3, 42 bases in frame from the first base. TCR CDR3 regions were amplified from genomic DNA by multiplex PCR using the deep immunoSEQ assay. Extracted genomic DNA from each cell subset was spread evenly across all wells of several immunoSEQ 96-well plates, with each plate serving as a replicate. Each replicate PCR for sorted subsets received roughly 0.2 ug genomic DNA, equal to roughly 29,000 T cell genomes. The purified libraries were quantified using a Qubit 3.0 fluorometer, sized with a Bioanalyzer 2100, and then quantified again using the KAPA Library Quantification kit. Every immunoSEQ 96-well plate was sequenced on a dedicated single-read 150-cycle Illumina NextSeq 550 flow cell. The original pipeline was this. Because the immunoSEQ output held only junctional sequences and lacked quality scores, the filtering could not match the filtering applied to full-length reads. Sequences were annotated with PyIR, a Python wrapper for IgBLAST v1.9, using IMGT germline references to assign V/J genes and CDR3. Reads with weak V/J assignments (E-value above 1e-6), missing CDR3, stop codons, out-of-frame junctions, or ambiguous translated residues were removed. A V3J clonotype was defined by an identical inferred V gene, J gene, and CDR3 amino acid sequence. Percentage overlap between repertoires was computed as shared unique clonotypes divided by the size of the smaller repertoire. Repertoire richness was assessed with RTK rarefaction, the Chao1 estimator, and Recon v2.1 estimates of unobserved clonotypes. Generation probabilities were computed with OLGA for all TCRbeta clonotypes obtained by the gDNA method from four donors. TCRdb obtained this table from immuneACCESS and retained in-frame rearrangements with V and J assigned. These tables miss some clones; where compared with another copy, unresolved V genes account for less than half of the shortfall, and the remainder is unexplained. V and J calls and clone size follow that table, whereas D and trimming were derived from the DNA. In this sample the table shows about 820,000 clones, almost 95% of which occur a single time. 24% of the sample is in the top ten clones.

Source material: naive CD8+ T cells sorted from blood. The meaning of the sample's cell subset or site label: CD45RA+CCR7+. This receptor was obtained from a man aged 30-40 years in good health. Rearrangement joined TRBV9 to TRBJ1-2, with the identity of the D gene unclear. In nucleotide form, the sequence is TGTGCCAGCAGCGTAGACGGCTACCTCTATGGCTACACCTTC. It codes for CASSVDGYLYGYTF. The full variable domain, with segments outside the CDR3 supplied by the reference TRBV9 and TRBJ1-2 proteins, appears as DSGVTQTPKHLITATGQRVTLRCSPRSGDLSVYWYQQSLDQGLQFLIQYYNGEERAKGNILERFSAQQFPDLHSELNLSSLELGDSALYFCASSVDGYLYGYTFGSGTRLTVV.